These 5 T cell receptor beta chains share one sample of origin, sequenced in a study of cytomegalovirus exposure and HLA in healthy donors. Profiled with immunoSEQ multiplex PCR; TCRdb holds only in-frame clones, not every one. In the table there are over 150,000 clones, about 90% of which are singletons. Sequencing was performed on PBMCs. The receptors derive from a woman aged 18-35 years in good health and CMV-seropositive.

This rearrangement joins TRBV5-1 to TRBJ2-7, with a possible D match to TRBD1 (5 bases). CDR1 is SGHRS and CDR2 is YFSETQ in the germline V gene. The CDR3 length is 12 residues. The V gene lost 3 bases and the J gene lost 5 bases, with 9 bases spanning the gap. The CDR3 DNA is TGCGCCAGCAGCTCAGACAGAGACGAGCAGTACTTC. Amino acid sequence: CASSSDRDEQYF.

The V call is TRBV5-4, the J call TRBJ2-5; 9 bases map to TRBD2. V shed 0 bases and J 5 bases; nucleotides not matched to a gene: 5. This CDR3 contains 15 residues. From germline, CDR1 is SGHNT and CDR2 YYREEE (reference sequence). CDR3 residues: CASSLGGTSKETQYF. The CDR3 region has the DNA TGTGCCAGCAGCTTGGGGGGGACTAGCAAGGAGACCCAGTACTTC. The full variable domain, rest sourced from reference TRBV5-4 and TRBJ2-5, is ETGVTQSPTHLIKTRGQQVTLRCSSQSGHNTVSWYQQALGQGPQFIFQYYREEENGRGNFPPRFSGLQFPNYSSELNVNALELDDSALYLCASSLGGTSKETQYFGPGTRLLVL.

The table lists this clone with a count of one. The V and J genes are TRBV27 and TRBJ1-5; possibly TRBD1 for D (5 bases). This CDR3 spans 15 amino acids. Per germline, CDR1 MNHEY and CDR2 SMNVEV (reference sequence). Trimming removed 6 bases at V and 3 bases at J, with 15 bases between. Written as DNA, the CDR3 is TGTGCCAGCAGATTCCGGGGGGGAGTCAATCAGCCCCAGCATTTT. Translation gives CASRFRGGVNQPQHF.

The chain recombines TRBV6-1 with TRBJ1-1, with D hard to call. This CDR3 has 15 residues. CDR1 and CDR2 from the germline V gene are MNHNS and SASEGT. Trimming removed 4 bases from V and 1 base from J, with 13 bases in between. The CDR3 region is CASSAPFGGNTEAFF. For the CDR3, the DNA is TGTGCCAGCAGTGCGCCCTTCGGCGGGAACACTGAAGCTTTCTTT.

The CDR3 DNA is TGCGCCAGCAGCTTGGCCGCGGCTTCAGGGGATGGAGCTTTCTTT. Its translation: CASSLAAASGDGAFF. This chain connects TRBV5-1 to TRBJ1-1; D is perhaps TRBD1 (6 bases). The CDR3 totals 15 residues. V gave up 0 bases and J gave up 10 bases, with 19 bases separating them. The germline gives CDR1 SGHRS, CDR2 YFSETQ.